This T cell receptor beta chain was identified in a study of blood T cells in healthy people across ages. Overall study: About one barcoded beta molecule per two T cells came from capture by template switching.

Findings and caveats of the study: For the donors, CMV status was unknown and possibly confounded expanded clonotype changes.

As regards this clonotype: The antigen remains undetermined.

Alongside a J-beta primer mix, a sample-barcoded 5' primer served in a second PCR lasting about 7 to 12 cycles. A template-switch adaptor containing 12 random nucleotides labeled each cDNA molecule. TCRdb re-derived calls from the 5' RACE reads in MiXCR, one entry per CDR3 protein. This sample has some 940,000 distinct CDR3 sequences, with roughly 28% found just once. V was clipped by 3 bases and J by 3 bases; unmatched bases: 4. Germline loops: CDR1 SGHTA, CDR2 FQGNSA. CDR3 length: 14 amino acids. The same sample was also studied in work on T cells of mothers and their children. That publication notes: When mothers and children were related, their normalized repertoire overlap, which was always slightly higher, did not differ significantly from that of unrelated pairs.

V and J are TRBV7-2 and TRBJ2-7; 8 bases map to TRBD1. The TCR was taken from a woman aged 40 to 55 in good health. Source material: blood. DNA of the CDR3: TGTGCCAGCAGCTTGACCGACAGGGGCTACGAGCAGTACTTC. Translating gives CASSLTDRGYEQYF.